The TCR beta chain under discussion was sequenced for a study of regulatory T cells in long-lasting Graves disease. At the level of the study: Treatment with antithyroid drugs for over 5 years, together with positive TSH receptor antibodies, meant persistent Graves' disease.

Germline V lookup: CDR1 SEHNR, CDR2 FQNEAQ (reference sequence). The CDR3 is made up of 15 amino acids. Trimming took off 3 bases at V and 6 bases at J, with 14 bases between the two ends. The time point here: persistent/refractory GD, antithyroid drugs over 5 years with positive TRAb. The authors made the TCR library using RNA they extracted from PBMCs. A blood draw put roughly 10 milliliters of peripheral blood into EDTA tubes. Whole-study results and caveats: Persistent Graves' patients showed reduced TCR diversity versus newly diagnosed patients. Preferential use of TRBV28, TRBJ1-2 and TRBJ2-5 was seen in persistent disease.

CDR3 regions were amplified by Arm-PCR using iRepertoire HTBI primers to build TCR beta libraries. TCRdb re-called the multiplex PCR reads with MiXCR, one entry per CDR3 protein. The sample contains 300,000 or so distinct CDR3 sequences, around a fifth of which appear only once. This clonotype was picked up many times. Its specificity is unknown. The chain joins TRBV7-9 to TRBJ2-2, with D unresolved. The sample consisted of peripheral blood mononuclear cells (PBMCs), taken when the disease was refractory, from a patient treated with antithyroid drugs. The clonotype originates from a female donor with Graves disease. The CDR3 here is CASSFSDPIAGELFF. The CDR3 DNA is TGTGCCAGCAGCTTCTCCGATCCCATCGCCGGGGAGCTGTTTTTT. The full variable domain, its missing parts supplied by reference TRBV7-9 and TRBJ2-2, is DTGVSQNPRHKITKRGQNVTFRCDPISEHNRLYWYRQTLGQGPEFLTYFQNEAQLEKSRLLSDRFSAERPKGSFSTLEIQRTEQGDSAMYLCASSFSDPIAGELFFGEGSRLTVL.